Listed here are 13 T cell receptor beta chains from one sample, sequenced in a study of CD8+ T cells in alopecia areata (dated by TCRdb to 2016 to 2019). Receptor libraries were prepared by the immunoSEQ multiplex PCR assay. For TCR sequencing, RNA was extracted from every sample and reverse transcribed into cDNA to serve as template. TCRdb took over this immuneACCESS table, retaining in-frame rearrangements with V and J assigned. Such tables are incomplete; in checked studies, under half of the missing clones stem from an unresolved V gene, and the remainder is unexplained. In all, the sample holds 75,000 to 85,000 clones, and approximately 64% of those were seen once. About 20% of the sample comes from the top ten. The time point label here, explained by the study, means: 24 weeks on oral tofacitinib. Read against the paper, the sample's treatment or condition label means: oral pan-JAK inhibitor, 5-10 mg twice daily.

The sample was CD8+ T cells sorted from blood, taken at week 24, from a patient treated with tofacitinib. The source is a human donor with alopecia areata.

The chain carries TRBV2 and TRBJ1-1, with TRBD1 matching 8 bases. The V segment lost 3 bases and the J segment 10 bases; nucleotides outside the gene matches: 4. Germline V gene data show CDR1 as SNHLY and CDR2 as FYNNEI. The CDR3 runs to 12 residues. CDR3 sequence reads: CASSDRGPGAFF. CDR3 bases: TGTGCCAGCAGTGACAGGGGGCCAGGAGCTTTCTTT.

This chain links TRBV30 with TRBJ2-7, with a tentative D call TRBD1 (5 bases). In germline, CDR1 is GTSNPN, CDR2 SVGIG (reference sequence). The germline V and J ends were trimmed by 3 bases and 2 bases, with 11 bases remaining between them. The CDR3 is made up of 13 amino acids. CDR3 coding DNA: TGTGCCTGGAGAACGGACATTGCCTACGAGCAGTACTTC. Protein: CAWRTDIAYEQYF.

This clone has more than one count but fewer than ten. The chain combines TRBV19 with TRBJ2-7; the D gene is possibly TRBD1 (6 bases). Trimming left V 9 bases short and J 3 bases short, with 9 bases between. Germline CDR1 LNHDA, CDR2 SQIVND (reference sequence). The CDR3 totals 11 residues. DNA of the CDR3: TGTGCCAGCCGGGACAACTACGAGCAGTACTTC. It translates to CASRDNYEQYF. Combining the CDR3 with reference TRBV19 and TRBJ2-7 gives the whole variable domain DGGITQSPKYLFRKEGQNVTLSCEQNLNHDAMYWYRQDPGQGLRLIYYSQIVNDFQKGDIAEGYSVSREKKESFPLTVTSAQKNPTAFYLCASRDNYEQYFGPGTRLTVT.

The table lists this clone with a few counts. The CDR3 DNA follows: TGTGCCAGCAGCTTAGCGGTAAGGGAGCAGTTCTTC. It translates to CASSLAVREQFF. The chain joins TRBV7-9 to TRBJ2-1; unclear D gene. V was trimmed by 0 bases and J by 10 bases, leaving 7 bases between them. The CDR3 length is 12 residues. The germline V gene has CDR1 SEHNR and CDR2 FQNEAQ (reference sequence).

CDR3 in DNA: TGTGCCAGCAGCCAAGGGGTTTCACCCCTCCACTTT. It codes for CASSQGVSPLHF. The V call is TRBV4-2, the J call TRBJ1-6; unclear D gene. The CDR3 consists of 12 residues. In germline, CDR1 is LGHNA, CDR2 YNFKEQ. The germline V and J ends were trimmed by 1 base and 9 bases, with 4 bases remaining between them.

The chain recombines TRBV28 with TRBJ2-4, with unresolved D. Deletions cut 6 bases from V and 0 bases from J, with 9 bases between. This CDR3 comprises 14 residues. The germline V gene has CDR1 MDHEN and CDR2 SYDVKM. The CDR3 sequence is CASSLRLAKNIQYF. In DNA form, the CDR3 reads TGTGCCAGCAGCCTTAGACTAGCCAAAAACATTCAGTACTTC.

The rearrangement links TRBV30 to TRBJ2-4; 10 nucleotides line up with TRBD2. V lost 5 bases, J lost 1 base, and 2 bases stayed unmatched. In germline, CDR1 is GTSNPN, CDR2 SVGIG (reference sequence). The CDR3 has 14 amino acids. CDR3 DNA: TGTGCCTGGGGGGGACTAGCGGCCAAAAACATTCAGTACTTC. Amino acids: CAWGGLAAKNIQYF. Full variable domain (missing parts from reference TRBV30 and TRBJ2-4): SQTIHQWPATLVQPVGSPLSLECTVEGTSNPNLYWYRQAAGRGLQLLFYSVGIGQISSEVPQNLSASRPQDRQFILSSKKLLLSDSGFYLCAWGGLAAKNIQYFGAGTRLSVL.

This chain connects TRBV6-5 to TRBJ2-1; D is unclear. Trimming removed 8 bases from V and 5 bases from J, with 7 bases in between. CDR3 length: 11 residues. The germline V gene has CDR1 MNHEY and CDR2 SVGAGI. In nucleotides, the CDR3 is TGTGCCAGCCGACTTGACAATGAGCAGTTCTTC. Translation: CASRLDNEQFF.

This chain joins TRBV30 and TRBJ2-1; no clear D gene. The CDR3 has 12 amino acids. CDR1 GTSNPN and CDR2 SVGIG come from the germline V gene (reference sequence). Trimming took off 0 bases at V and 10 bases at J, with 10 bases between the two ends. The chain's CDR3 is CAWSVGAREQFF. In DNA form, the CDR3 reads TGTGCCTGGAGTGTCGGAGCCAGGGAGCAGTTCTTC. Filled out from reference TRBV30 and TRBJ2-1, the complete variable domain reads SQTIHQWPATLVQPVGSPLSLECTVEGTSNPNLYWYRQAAGRGLQLLFYSVGIGQISSEVPQNLSASRPQDRQFILSSKKLLLSDSGFYLCAWSVGAREQFFGPGTRLTVL.

The chain links TRBV5-4 to TRBJ1-1; D uncertain. Between the trimmed V and J ends, which lost 2 bases and 5 bases, there was a span of 4 bases. Germline V lookup: CDR1 SGHNT, CDR2 YYREEE (reference sequence). CDR3 length: 11 amino acids. The CDR3 DNA follows: TGTGCCAGCAGCTTCCAGACTGAAGCTTTCTTT. Its protein product is CASSFQTEAFF.

This clone was seen a few times. J is TRBJ2-1 and V is TRBV7-9; TRBD1 aligns across 7 bases. The CDR3 has 18 residues. CDR1 and CDR2 (germline): SEHNR, FQNEAQ (reference sequence). V lost 5 bases to trimming and J lost 2 bases; unmatched junction nucleotides: 15. This CDR3 reads CASSQRGPQGVTYNEQFF. The CDR3 DNA sequence: TGTGCCAGCAGCCAAAGGGGGCCCCAGGGGGTCACCTACAATGAGCAGTTCTTC.

J is TRBJ2-7 and V is TRBV4-3; D gene uncertain. There are 15 residues in the CDR3. V shed 0 bases and J shed 2 bases, with 11 bases lying between them. Per the germline V gene, CDR1 is LGHNA and CDR2 is YSLEER. The CDR3 nucleotides read TGCGCCAGCAGCCAAGAAGTGGGCGGAGCCTACGAGCAGTACTTC. It codes for CASSQEVGGAYEQYF.

The chain is built from TRBV25-1 and TRBJ2-5; 10 bases align to TRBD2. This CDR3 spans 15 amino acids. V dropped 6 bases and J dropped 5; count of bases not matched to a gene: 9. Looked up from germline, CDR1 is MGHDK and CDR2 is SYGVNS. The CDR3 loop is CASRWASGSKETQYF. In DNA, the CDR3 is TGTGCCAGCAGATGGGCTAGCGGGAGTAAGGAGACCCAGTACTTC.